Detailed here is one TCR beta chain. Both peripheral blood and punch biopsies of lesional scalp skin were obtained from patients who had alopecia areata. Extraction of RNA preceded its reverse transcription into cDNA, which served as the sequencing template. Repertoires were generated with immunoSEQ multiplex PCR, while TCRdb's copy carries only in-frame clones and drops some. The data show some 130,000 clones, approximately 49% seen once. Trimming took 6 bases from V and 1 from J; bases not matched to a gene: 6. CDR1 is SNHLY, CDR2 FYNNEI, per germline. The CDR3 consists of 15 residues. This record comes from a study of CD8+ T cells in alopecia areata. Study-wide context: Those patients who were treated received oral tofacitinib, which was given at 5 to 10 mg twice daily for moderate-to-severe alopecia areata. Dosing spanned 6 to 18 months on tofacitinib, then 6 months off drug.

The specimen comprised CD8+ T cells sorted from blood, sampled at week 0. The clonotype was recovered from a human donor with alopecia areata. The chain uses TRBV2 and TRBJ2-5; 9 nucleotides match TRBD2. The CDR3 region is CASSPSGALQETQYF. The CDR3 DNA sequence: TGTGCCAGCAGCCCTAGCGGGGCCCTCCAAGAGACCCAGTACTTC.